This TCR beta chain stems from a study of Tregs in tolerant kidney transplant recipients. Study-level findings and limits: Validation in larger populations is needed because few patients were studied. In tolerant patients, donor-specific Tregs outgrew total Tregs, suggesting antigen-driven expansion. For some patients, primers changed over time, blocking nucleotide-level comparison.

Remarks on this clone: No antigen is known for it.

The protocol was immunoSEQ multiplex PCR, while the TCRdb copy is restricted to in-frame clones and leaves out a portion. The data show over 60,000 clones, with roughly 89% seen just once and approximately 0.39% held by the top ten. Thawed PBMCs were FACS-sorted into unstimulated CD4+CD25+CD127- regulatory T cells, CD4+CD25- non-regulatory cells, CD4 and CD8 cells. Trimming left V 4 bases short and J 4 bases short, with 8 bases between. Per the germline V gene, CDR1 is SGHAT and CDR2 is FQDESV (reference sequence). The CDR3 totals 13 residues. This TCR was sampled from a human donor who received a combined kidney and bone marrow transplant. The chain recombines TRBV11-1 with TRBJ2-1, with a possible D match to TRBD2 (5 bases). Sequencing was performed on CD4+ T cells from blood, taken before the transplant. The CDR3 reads CASSSGVYNEQFF. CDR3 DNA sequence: TGTGCCAGCAGCTCCGGGGTTTACAATGAGCAGTTCTTC.